The TCR beta chain described here comes from a study of blood T cell repertoires in COVID-19. At the level of the study: Whether acute or convalescent, the COVID-19 samples came from the United States, Italy and Spain. T cells, B-cell-depleted T cells, or PBMCs provided the cDNA or gDNA that served as material.

Original processing methods: Amplification of reference gene primers provided the estimated nucleated cell counts. Sequenced by immunoSEQ multiplex PCR; TCRdb stores in-frame clones only, minus some. For V, J and clone size, that table is used; D and trimming come from the DNA. The sample gives about 140,000 clones, more than 65% of which show up once; about 8% is in the top ten. The CDR3 spans 18 residues. With V trimmed by 7 bases and J by 2 bases, 13 bases remained unmatched. CDR1 and CDR2 from the germline V gene are LGHDT and YNNKEL (reference sequence). The chain joins TRBV3-1 (or the pseudogene TRBV3-2) to TRBJ2-7, with TRBD2 identical over 14 bases. The source of this sequence is a human donor in a cohort sampled during active COVID-19. The sample was peripheral blood. CDR3 residues: CASTPTQQTSGGAYEQYF. The CDR3 DNA follows: TGTGCCAGCACCCCGACCCAGCAGACTAGCGGGGGGGCCTACGAGCAGTACTTC.